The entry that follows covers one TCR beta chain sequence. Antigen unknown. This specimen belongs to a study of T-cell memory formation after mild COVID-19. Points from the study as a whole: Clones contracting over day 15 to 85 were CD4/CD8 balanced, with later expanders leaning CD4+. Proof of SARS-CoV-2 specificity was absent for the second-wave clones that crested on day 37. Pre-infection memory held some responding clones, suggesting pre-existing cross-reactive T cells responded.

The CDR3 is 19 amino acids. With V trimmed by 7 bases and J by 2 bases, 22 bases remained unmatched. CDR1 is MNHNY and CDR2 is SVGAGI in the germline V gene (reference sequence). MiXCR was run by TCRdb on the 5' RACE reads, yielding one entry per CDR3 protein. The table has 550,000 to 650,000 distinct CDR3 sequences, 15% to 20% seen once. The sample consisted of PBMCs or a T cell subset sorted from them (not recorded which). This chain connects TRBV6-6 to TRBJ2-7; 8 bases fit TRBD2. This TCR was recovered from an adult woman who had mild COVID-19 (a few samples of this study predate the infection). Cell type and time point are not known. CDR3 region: CASTGQEDYTSGGTYEQYF. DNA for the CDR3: TGTGCCAGCACGGGGCAGGAAGATTACACTAGCGGAGGTACCTACGAGCAGTACTTC.